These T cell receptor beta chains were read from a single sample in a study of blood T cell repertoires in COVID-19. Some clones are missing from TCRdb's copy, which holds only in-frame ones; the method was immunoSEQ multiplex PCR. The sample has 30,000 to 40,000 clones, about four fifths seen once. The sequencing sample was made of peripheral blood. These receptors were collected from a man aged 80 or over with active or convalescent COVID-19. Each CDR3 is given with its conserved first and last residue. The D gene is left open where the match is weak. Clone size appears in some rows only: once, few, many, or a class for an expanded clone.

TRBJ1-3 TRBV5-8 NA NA TGTGCCAGCAGCTTCCACAACTCTGGAAACACCATATATTTT CASSFHNSGNTIYF
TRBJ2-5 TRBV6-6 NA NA TGTGCCAGCAGGCCTAGGGAGATGGGAGAGACCCAGTACTTC CASRPREMGETQYF
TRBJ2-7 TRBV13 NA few TGTGCCAGCTCCGGGAACTCCTACGAGCAGTACTTC CASSGNSYEQYF
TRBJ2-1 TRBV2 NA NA TGTGCCAGCAGTAGGACAGGAGGGGATCGTGGTGAGCAGTTCTTC CASSRTGGDRGEQFF
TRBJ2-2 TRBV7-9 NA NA TGTACAACCCGGGAAGTCACCGGGGAGCTGTTTTTT CTTREVTGELFF
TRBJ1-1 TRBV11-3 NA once TGTGCCAGCAGCTTAGGTACGGGGAACACTGAAGCTTTCTTT CASSLGTGNTEAFF
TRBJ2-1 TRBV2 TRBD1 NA TGTGCCAGCGGGACAGCCCTCTCCTACAATGAGCAGTTCTTC CASGTALSYNEQFF
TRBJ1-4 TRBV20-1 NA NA TGCAGTGCTAGTATGGCGAGCGGTGAAAAACTGTTTTTT CSASMASGEKLFF
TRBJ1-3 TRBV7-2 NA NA TGTGCCAGCAGCCCCGGGGGACCTGGAAACACCATATATTTT CASSPGGPGNTIYF
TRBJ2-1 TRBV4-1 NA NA TGCGCCAGCAGCCAAGTCCCCGGGGGATACAATGAGCAGTTCTTC CASSQVPGGYNEQFF
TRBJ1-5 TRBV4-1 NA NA TGCGCCAGCAGCCCGGGAGAACTTAGCAATCAGCCCCAGCATTTT CASSPGELSNQPQHF
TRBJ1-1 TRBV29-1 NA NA TGCAGCGTTGACAACAGGGATTCTAGTTTTGAAGCTTTCTTT CSVDNRDSSFEAFF
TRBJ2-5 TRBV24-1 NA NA TGTGCCACCAGTGAGAGTCGCTCGGGAGAGACCCAGTACTTC CATSESRSGETQYF
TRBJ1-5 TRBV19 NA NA TGTGCCAGTATCGCGGGAAATAGCAATCAGCCCCAGCATTTT CASIAGNSNQPQHF
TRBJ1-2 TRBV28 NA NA TGTGCCAGCAGTTTACTCACGGCGGGTGGCTACACCTTC CASSLLTAGGYTF
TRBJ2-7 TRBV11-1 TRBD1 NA TGTGCCAGCAGCTCAGACAGGGTACCCTACGAGCAGTACTTC CASSSDRVPYEQYF
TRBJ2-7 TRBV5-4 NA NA TGTGCCAGCAGCTTACGAACGGGAGCGGGTGAGCAGTACTTC CASSLRTGAGEQYF
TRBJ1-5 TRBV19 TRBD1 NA TGTGCCAGTAGTATAGTAACAGGGGGCAATCAGCCCCAGCATTTT CASSIVTGGNQPQHF
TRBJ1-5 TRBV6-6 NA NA TGTGCCAGCAGTTACTCAATACAGTGGCAGCCCCAGCATTTT CASSYSIQWQPQHF
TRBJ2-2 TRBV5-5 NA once TGTGCCAGCAGCGGACAGTTGGGGAACGGGGAGCTGTTTTTT CASSGQLGNGELFF
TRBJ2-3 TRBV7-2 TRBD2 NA TGTGCCAGCAGCTTAGGGGGACTAGCGGCTAGCACAGATACGCAGTATTTT CASSLGGLAASTDTQYF
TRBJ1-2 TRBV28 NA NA TGTGCCAGCAGTTTTCCATCAGGGTCTCCGGGTGGCTACACCTTC CASSFPSGSPGGYTF
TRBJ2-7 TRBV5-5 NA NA TGTGCCAGCAGCTATCTCGGTAACGAGCAGTACTTC CASSYLGNEQYF
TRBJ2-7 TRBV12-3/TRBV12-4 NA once TGTGCCAGCAGTTTGCGGCAGCCCTACGAGCAGTACTTC CASSLRQPYEQYF
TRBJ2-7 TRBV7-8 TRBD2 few TGTGCCAGCAGCTTGGGGGGGGGATACGAGCAGTACTTC CASSLGGGYEQYF
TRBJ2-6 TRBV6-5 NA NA TGTGCCAGCGGGACACGTATATCTGGGGCCAACGTCCTGACTTTC CASGTRISGANVLTF
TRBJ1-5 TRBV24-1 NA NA TGTGCCACCAGTGATTCTCGAGGTTCGGGTCAGCCCCAGCATTTT CATSDSRGSGQPQHF
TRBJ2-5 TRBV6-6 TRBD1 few TGTGCCAGCAGTTACCCGGGACAGAGCTCAGCCCAGTACTTC CASSYPGQSSAQYF
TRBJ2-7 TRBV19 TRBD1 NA TGTGCCAGTAGTATTCCCGGGACAGGGGACTACGAGCAGTACTTC CASSIPGTGDYEQYF
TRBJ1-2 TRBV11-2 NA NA TGTGCCAGCAGCTTCACAGGGTCGAGAGGTGGCTACACCTTC CASSFTGSRGGYTF
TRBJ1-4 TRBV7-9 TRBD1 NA TGTGCCAGCAGCAAGGGACAGGGGGAGAATGAAAAACTGTTTTTT CASSKGQGENEKLFF
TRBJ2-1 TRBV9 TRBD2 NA TGTGCCAGCAGCGCTAGCGGTTCCTACAATGAGCAGTTCTTC CASSASGSYNEQFF
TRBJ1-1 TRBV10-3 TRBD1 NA TGTGCCATCAGTAGAACAGGGGGGAACACTGAAGCTTTCTTT CAISRTGGNTEAFF
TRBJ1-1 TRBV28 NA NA TGTGCCAGCAGTTTGACAGCGAACACTGAAGCTTTCTTT CASSLTANTEAFF
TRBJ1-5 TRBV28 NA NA TGTGCCAGCACCCCGGGACTCCTCCCGATGGTTCAGCCCCAGCATTTT CASTPGLLPMVQPQHF
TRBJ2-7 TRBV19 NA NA TGTGCCAGTAGTACTCAGCGTTTGGGCGAGCAGTACTTC CASSTQRLGEQYF
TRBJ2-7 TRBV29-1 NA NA TGCAGCGTGAAATTGGGGGCGGACTCCTACGAGCAGTACTTC CSVKLGADSYEQYF
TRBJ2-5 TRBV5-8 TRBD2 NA TGTGCCAGCAGGCCCACCGGGGGGGCGGAGACCCAGTACTTC CASRPTGGAETQYF
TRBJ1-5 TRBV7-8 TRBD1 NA TGTGCCAGCAGCTTCTCCGGACAGGCAATCGGTCAGCCCCAGCATTTT CASSFSGQAIGQPQHF
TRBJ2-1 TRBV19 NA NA TGTGCCAGTAGTATTCGGGGTTCCCACAATGAGCAGTTCTTC CASSIRGSHNEQFF
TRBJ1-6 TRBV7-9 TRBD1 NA TGTGCCAGCACCCGGGACAGTCACTCACCCCTCCACTTT CASTRDSHSPLHF
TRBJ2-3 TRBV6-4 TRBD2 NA TGTGCCAGCAGTGATCCGGGACTAGGTCTGGATACGCAGTATTTT CASSDPGLGLDTQYF
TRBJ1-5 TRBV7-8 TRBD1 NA TGTGCCAGCAGCGCCGGGACAGGGCTTAATCAGCCCCAGCATTTT CASSAGTGLNQPQHF
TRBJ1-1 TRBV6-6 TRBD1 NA TGTGCCAGCAGTTCCCTCTCCGGGACAGAGGCTTTCTTT CASSSLSGTEAFF
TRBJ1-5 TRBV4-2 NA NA TGTGCCAGCAGCCAAGAGGGTACAGGGCATCAGCCCCAGCATTTT CASSQEGTGHQPQHF
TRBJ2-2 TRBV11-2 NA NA TGTGCCAGCAGCTTCGGTACGGGCACCGGGGAGCTGTTTTTT CASSFGTGTGELFF
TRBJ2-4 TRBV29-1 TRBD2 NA TGCAGCGTTGAATCTTGGAGCGGGAGTAAAAACATTCAGTACTTC CSVESWSGSKNIQYF
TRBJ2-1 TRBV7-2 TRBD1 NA TGTGCCAGCAGCTTAAGGGGGCATGAGCAGTTCTTC CASSLRGHEQFF
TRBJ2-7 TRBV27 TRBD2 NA TGTGCCAGCAGTTCCTCGGGACTAGCGAGGCCCTACGAGCAGTACTTC CASSSSGLARPYEQYF
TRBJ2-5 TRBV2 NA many TGTGCCAGCAGCCCCTCGCTGGGGGGGCGAGGGGAGACCCAGTACTTC CASSPSLGGRGETQYF
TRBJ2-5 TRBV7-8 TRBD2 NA TGTGCCAGCAGCTTAGGACTAGCGGCAGAGACCCAGTACTTC CASSLGLAAETQYF
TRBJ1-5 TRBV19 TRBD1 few TGTGCCAGTAGTCCCAGGGGGACGGGTCAGCCCCAGCATTTT CASSPRGTGQPQHF
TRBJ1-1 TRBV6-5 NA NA TGTGCCAGCAGTTCTCGCCCGGGGGGCGGCAACACTGAAGCTTTCTTT CASSSRPGGGNTEAFF
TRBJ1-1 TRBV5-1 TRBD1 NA TGCGCCAGCAGCAGTACAGGGGGCGGAATTACTGAAGCTTTCTTT CASSSTGGGITEAFF
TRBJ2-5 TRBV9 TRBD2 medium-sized TGTGCCAGCAGCTCGGGAGCGGGAGTCTTGGAGACCCAGTACTTC CASSSGAGVLETQYF